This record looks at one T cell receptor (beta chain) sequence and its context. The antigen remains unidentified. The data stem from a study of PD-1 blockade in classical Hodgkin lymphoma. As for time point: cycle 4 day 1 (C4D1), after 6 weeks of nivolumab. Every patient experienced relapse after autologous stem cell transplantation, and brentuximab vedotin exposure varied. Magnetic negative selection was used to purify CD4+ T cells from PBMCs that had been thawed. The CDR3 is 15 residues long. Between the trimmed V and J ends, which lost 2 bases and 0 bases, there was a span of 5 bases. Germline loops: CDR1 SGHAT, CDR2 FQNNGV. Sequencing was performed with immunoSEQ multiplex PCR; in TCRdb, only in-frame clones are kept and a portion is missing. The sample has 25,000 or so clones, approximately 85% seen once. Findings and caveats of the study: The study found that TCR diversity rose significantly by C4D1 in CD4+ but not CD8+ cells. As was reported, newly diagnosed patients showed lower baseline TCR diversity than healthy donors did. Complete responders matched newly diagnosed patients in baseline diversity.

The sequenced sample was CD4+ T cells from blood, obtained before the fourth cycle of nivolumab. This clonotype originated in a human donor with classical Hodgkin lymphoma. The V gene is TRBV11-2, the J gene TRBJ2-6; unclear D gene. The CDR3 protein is CASSLRRSGANVLTF. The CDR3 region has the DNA TGTGCCAGCAGCTTAAGGCGCTCTGGGGCCAACGTCCTGACTTTC.